These 30 T cell receptor beta chains came from one sample sequenced in a study of T cell changes during pregnancy in multiple sclerosis. Sequencing was performed with immunoSEQ multiplex PCR; in TCRdb, only in-frame clones are kept and a portion is missing. Among tens of thousands of clones, about nine tenths were seen once, and the ten largest hold 0.7% to 0.8%. This sample comprised CD4+ T cells from peripheral blood mononuclear cells, obtained in the first trimester of pregnancy. The receptors were gathered from a female donor with multiple sclerosis, enrolled in a pregnancy study.

The gene calls are TRBV7-2 and TRBJ2-7; 11 nucleotides line up with TRBD1. With V trimmed by 3 bases and J by 3 bases, 4 bases remained unmatched. The germline CDR1 and CDR2 sequences are SGHTA and FQGNSA. This CDR3 has 15 amino acids. This CDR3 is CASSLDRGPNYEQYF. CDR3 in DNA: TGTGCCAGCAGCTTGGACAGGGGGCCCAACTACGAGCAGTACTTC.

The chain combines TRBV7-3 with TRBJ2-5; 10 bases align to TRBD2. Germline CDR1 and CDR2: SGHTA and FQGTGA. The junction had 5 bases not matched to a gene; V was cut back by 4 bases and J by 3 bases. CDR3 size: 15 residues. The CDR3 DNA reads TGTGCCAGCAGCTCCAGGACTAGCGGAAAAGAGACCCAGTACTTC. This translates into CASSSRTSGKETQYF.

This clone was recorded only once. The chain carries TRBV4-3 and TRBJ1-1; 8 bases are a match to TRBD1. The CDR3 runs 14 residues. The germline gives CDR1 LGHNA, CDR2 YSLEER. Trimming at V came to 4 bases and at J to 4 bases, leaving 5 bases not matched to a gene. The CDR3 DNA is TGCGCCAGCAGCCTTACTACAGGGGGCACTGAAGCTTTCTTT. It translates to CASSLTTGGTEAFF.

The J gene is TRBJ1-1, the V gene TRBV6-6, with TRBD1 identical over 7 bases. CDR3 length equals 15 residues. The trim removed 5 bases at V and 1 base at J, leaving 7 bases unmatched. Germline V gene sequence: CDR1 MNHNY, CDR2 SVGAGI (reference sequence). CDR3 protein: CASSPGQRPNTEAFF. The CDR3 bases are TGTGCCAGCAGTCCGGGACAGCGCCCGAACACTGAAGCTTTCTTT.

The chain combines TRBV27 with TRBJ2-7, with TRBD1 matching over 7 bases. After removal of 0 bases from V and 8 bases from J, the junction contained 7 bases not matched to a gene. Germline V gene sequence: CDR1 MNHEY, CDR2 SMNVEV (reference sequence). The CDR3 covers 14 residues. This CDR3 reads CASSLSNRGAKQYF. The CDR3 DNA is TGTGCCAGCAGTTTATCGAACAGGGGAGCCAAGCAGTACTTC.

The rearrangement links TRBV2 to TRBJ1-4; D is perhaps TRBD1 (6 bases). The CDR3 contains 15 residues. Germline-derived CDR1 and CDR2 are SNHLY and FYNNEI. V was pared by 4 bases and J by 7 bases, with 16 bases between. The CDR3 reads CASSVVGGLSEKLFF. The CDR3 DNA reads TGTGCCAGCAGTGTTGTCGGGGGGCTAAGTGAAAAACTGTTTTTT.

J is TRBJ1-3 and V is TRBV27, with TRBD1 matching 8 bases. The CDR3 totals 14 residues. The trim removed 4 bases at V and 2 bases at J, leaving 1 base unmatched. Germline V gene lookup returns CDR1 MNHEY and CDR2 SMNVEV (reference sequence). This CDR3 is CASSWTGTGNTIYF. The CDR3 coding sequence is TGTGCCAGCAGTTGGACAGGGACTGGAAACACCATATATTTT.

This sequence joins TRBV7-3 and TRBJ2-5; TRBD1 might be the D (6 bases). This CDR3 has 12 amino acids. The germline CDR1 and CDR2 sequences are SGHTA and FQGTGA. V dropped 0 bases and J dropped 8 bases, with 7 bases sitting between them. CDR3 residues: CASSLTGGTQYF. The DNA of the CDR3 is TGTGCCAGCAGCTTAACAGGGGGAACCCAGTACTTC.

The chain joins TRBV29-1 to TRBJ1-2; D is unclear. Per the germline V gene, CDR1 is SQVTM and CDR2 is ANQGSEA. V shed 3 bases and J shed 4 bases, with 9 bases lying between them. CDR3 length: 12 residues. CDR3 region: CSVDRGPYGYTF. The DNA of the CDR3 is TGCAGCGTTGATCGAGGGCCCTATGGCTACACCTTC.

J is TRBJ2-7 and V is TRBV14, with TRBD1 matching over 7 bases. The ends lost 4 bases at V and 0 bases at J; junction bases unmatched: 12. CDR3 size: 17 residues. CDR1 and CDR2 from the germline V gene are SGHDN and FVKESK. CDR3 residues: CASSRAAGTASSYEQYF. The CDR3 nucleotides read TGTGCCAGCAGCCGAGCCGCAGGGACAGCAAGCTCCTACGAGCAGTACTTC.

The chain combines TRBV12-5 with TRBJ1-3; D is unresolved. Germline lookup yields CDR1 LGHNT and CDR2 FRNRAP. With 2 bases removed from V and 12 bases from J, the gap between germline ends came to 14 bases. This CDR3 has 13 amino acids. The CDR3 sequence: CASGLPDLGSIYF. The DNA for the CDR3 is TGTGCTAGTGGTTTGCCGGACTTGGGGAGCATATATTTT.

A few counts support this clone. The rearrangement links TRBV7-3 to TRBJ2-5; 10 bases map to TRBD2. The CDR3 sequence is 16 residues long. Trimming removed 2 bases from V and 1 base from J; junction bases left unmatched: 4. The germline CDR1 and CDR2 sequences are SGHTA and FQGTGA. Here the CDR3 reads CASSLGASGGQETQYF. CDR3 nucleotides: TGTGCCAGCAGCTTAGGGGCTAGCGGGGGCCAAGAGACCCAGTACTTC.

The chain couples TRBV7-3 to TRBJ1-2; 7 bases align to TRBD1. With 5 bases clipped from V and 4 bases from J, the junction kept 10 bases outside the gene matches. Germline values: CDR1 SGHTA, CDR2 FQGTGA. This CDR3 region has 15 residues. The CDR3 nucleotides read TGTGCCAGCAGCCCGGGCGGGACAGATTCCTATGGCTACACCTTC. Translation gives CASSPGGTDSYGYTF.

The CDR3 DNA sequence: TGTGCCAGTACCCTTCAGGACAGGCCCAATCAGCCCCAGCATTTT. This codes for CASTLQDRPNQPQHF. The chain has TRBV19 and TRBJ1-5; 7 bases are shared with TRBD1. CDR3 length equals 15 residues. V lost 7 bases to trimming and J lost 3 bases; unmatched junction nucleotides: 9. Germline V CDR1 and CDR2: LNHDA, SQIVND (reference sequence). The full variable domain, rest sourced from reference TRBV19 and TRBJ1-5, is DGGITQSPKYLFRKEGQNVTLSCEQNLNHDAMYWYRQDPGQGLRLIYYSQIVNDFQKGDIAEGYSVSREKKESFPLTVTSAQKNPTAFYLCASTLQDRPNQPQHFGDGTRLSIL.

The gene calls are TRBV4-3 and TRBJ2-3; 7 bases line up with TRBD2. The germline CDR1 and CDR2 sequences are LGHNA and YSLEER. V lost 1 base to trimming and J lost 0 bases; unmatched junction nucleotides: 1. This CDR3 has 15 residues. CDR3 amino acids: CASSQGGGSTDTQYF. The CDR3 DNA follows: TGCGCCAGCAGCCAAGGGGGGGGTAGCACAGATACGCAGTATTTT.

The chain employs TRBV9 and TRBJ1-2; D is possibly TRBD1 (5 bases). The CDR3 runs 15 residues. Germline CDR1 SGDLS, CDR2 YYNGEE. Trimming shortened V by 0 bases and J by 8 bases, and 17 bases separated the two germline ends. This CDR3 is CASSVEWQGSRGYTF. The CDR3 nucleotides are TGTGCCAGCAGCGTAGAGTGGCAGGGAAGTAGAGGCTACACCTTC.

The chain links TRBV6-5 to TRBJ1-1; D might be TRBD1 (6 bases). V was cut by 5 bases and J by 0 bases, with 13 bases left in between. This CDR3 contains 15 residues. Germline assignment: CDR1 MNHEY and CDR2 SVGAGI. The DNA of the CDR3 is TGTGCCAGCAGTCCTCGACAGGCCCTGAACACTGAAGCTTTCTTT. This sequence encodes CASSPRQALNTEAFF.

This rearrangement joins TRBV5-4 to TRBJ2-1; D unresolved. The CDR3 runs 15 residues. V lost 4 bases to trimming and J lost 0 bases, with 11 bases between them. CDR1 SGHNT and CDR2 YYREEE come from the germline V gene (reference sequence). The CDR3 DNA reads as TGTGCCAGCAGCGGCGTTTGGAGCTCCTACAATGAGCAGTTCTTC. Translating it yields CASSGVWSSYNEQFF.

V is TRBV11-3 and J is TRBJ2-1, with TRBD1 identical over 8 bases. The CDR3 is 13 residues long. In germline, CDR1 is SGHNT, CDR2 YENEEA. Trimming at V came to 7 bases and at J to 8 bases, leaving 7 bases not matched to a gene. Here the CDR3 reads CASNGQGRDEQFF. As DNA, the CDR3 is TGTGCCAGCAACGGACAGGGAAGGGATGAGCAGTTCTTC.

This clone was observed a handful of times. V gene TRBV2 combines with J gene TRBJ2-7; TRBD1 matches at 9 bases. V lost 9 bases, J lost 3 bases, and 9 bases stayed unmatched. Germline values: CDR1 SNHLY, CDR2 FYNNEI. This CDR3 region has 14 residues. CDR3 residues: CASETGTGSYEQYF. DNA for the CDR3: TGTGCCAGTGAAACCGGGACAGGGAGCTACGAGCAGTACTTC.

This rearrangement joins TRBV5-6 to TRBJ2-5, with TRBD2 identical over 8 bases. V lost 2 bases to trimming and J lost 6 bases; unmatched junction nucleotides: 15. The germline V gene has CDR1 SGHDT and CDR2 YYEEEE. This CDR3 comprises 17 residues. The CDR3 reads CASSLGVAGGRTQTQYF. CDR3 bases: TGTGCCAGCAGCTTAGGGGTGGCGGGGGGACGGACGCAGACCCAGTACTTC.

On this clone: Relative to the germline gene, one junction end is altered; a read error may explain this. V usage is TRBV25-1 and J usage is TRBJ1-5; 7 nucleotides agree with TRBD1. Germline-derived CDR1 and CDR2 are MGHDK and SYGVNS. This CDR3 has 13 amino acids. CDR3 region: CASSDRGHAPQRF. The DNA for the CDR3 is TGTGCCAGCAGTGATAGGGGGCATGCGCCCCAGCGTTTT.

This clone was detected only a few times. The chain couples TRBV7-3 to TRBJ2-2, with 10 nucleotides matching TRBD2. Germline V gives CDR1 SGHTA, CDR2 FQGTGA. Unmatched junction bases numbered 7, after V lost 5 bases and J lost 4 bases. The CDR3 runs to 16 residues. The CDR3 DNA is TGTGCCAGCAGCGAGATAGCGGGGGGCCTCACCGGGGAGCTGTTTTTT. Amino acids: CASSEIAGGLTGELFF.

This CDR3 is CASSPQRGDTGELFF. For the CDR3, the DNA is TGTGCCAGCAGTCCACAGCGGGGGGACACCGGGGAGCTGTTTTTT. This chain joins TRBV27 and TRBJ2-2; 9 bases match TRBD2. Germline V lookup: CDR1 MNHEY, CDR2 SMNVEV (reference sequence). The CDR3 extends over 15 amino acids. Losses at the gene ends were 5 bases for V and 3 bases for J; bases not matched to a gene: 4.

This clone was counted a single time. V usage is TRBV4-3 and J usage is TRBJ1-2; D unclear. The ends were cut back, 0 bases at V and 8 bases at J, with 22 bases in the middle. This CDR3 has 17 amino acids. Germline CDR1 is LGHNA and CDR2 is YSLEER. This chain's CDR3 is CASSQDLSPRLGGGYTF. The CDR3 coding sequence is TGCGCCAGCAGCCAAGATCTTTCCCCTCGCCTCGGAGGGGGCTACACCTTC.

V usage is TRBV30 and J usage is TRBJ2-3, with D tentatively TRBD1 (6 bases). Germline assignment: CDR1 GTSNPN and CDR2 SVGIG (reference sequence). The V end was cut by 2 bases, the J end by 2 bases, with 8 bases between. The CDR3 contains 13 residues. The CDR3 DNA sequence: TGTGCCTGGAGTCAGGGGCCCACAGATACGCAGTATTTT. Amino acids: CAWSQGPTDTQYF. Supplemented by reference TRBV30 and TRBJ2-3, the full variable domain reads SQTIHQWPATLVQPVGSPLSLECTVEGTSNPNLYWYRQAAGRGLQLLFYSVGIGQISSEVPQNLSASRPQDRQFILSSKKLLLSDSGFYLCAWSQGPTDTQYFGPGTRLTVL.

The chain combines TRBV5-6 with TRBJ1-2; D possibly corresponds to TRBD1 (6 bases). Germline lookup yields CDR1 SGHDT and CDR2 YYEEEE. CDR3 length: 14 residues. Trimming removed 4 bases from V and 5 bases from J, with 15 bases in between. As DNA, the CDR3 is TGTGCCAGCAGCCCCGGACCTACAGGGTATGGCTACACCTTC. This codes for CASSPGPTGYGYTF.

V usage is TRBV18 and J usage is TRBJ1-4; D may be TRBD1 (5 bases). The CDR3 is made up of 17 amino acids. The V end lost 0 bases, the J end lost 7 bases, and 18 bases lay between the germline ends. The germline V gene encodes CDR1 KGHSH and CDR2 LQKENI. Written as DNA, the CDR3 is TGTGCCAGCTCACCACCGTTTACTGTCCGGGGGGGTGAAAAACTGTTTTTT. Protein sequence: CASSPPFTVRGGEKLFF.

V usage is TRBV6-1 and J usage is TRBJ2-3; 7 bases match TRBD2. Germline assignment: CDR1 MNHNS and CDR2 SASEGT. V lost 2 bases and J lost 8; bases outside the gene matches: 1. The CDR3 contains 12 residues. This chain's CDR3 is CASSEWGGTQYF. In DNA form, the CDR3 reads TGTGCCAGCAGTGAATGGGGGGGTACGCAGTATTTT.

The rearrangement uses TRBV4-2 and TRBJ2-5; weak D call: TRBD1 (5 bases). The germline CDR1 and CDR2 sequences are LGHNA and YNFKEQ. The CDR3 loop spans 13 amino acids. The germline V and J ends were trimmed by 2 bases and 5 bases, with 9 bases remaining between them. CDR3 sequence (DNA): TGTGCCAGCAGCCAACTGGGGCTTGAGACCCAGTACTTC. Protein: CASSQLGLETQYF.